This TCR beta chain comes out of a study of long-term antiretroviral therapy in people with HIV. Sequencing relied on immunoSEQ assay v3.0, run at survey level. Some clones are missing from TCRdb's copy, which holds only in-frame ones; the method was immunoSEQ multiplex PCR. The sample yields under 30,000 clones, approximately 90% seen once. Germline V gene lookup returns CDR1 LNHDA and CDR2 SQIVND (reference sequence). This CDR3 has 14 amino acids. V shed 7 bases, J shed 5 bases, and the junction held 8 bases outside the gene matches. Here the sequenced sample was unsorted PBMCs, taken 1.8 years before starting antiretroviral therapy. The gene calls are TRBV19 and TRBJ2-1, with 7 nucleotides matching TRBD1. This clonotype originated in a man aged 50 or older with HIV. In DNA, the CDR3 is TGTGCCAGTATCGACAGGGTCTCTCACAATGAGCAGTTCTTC. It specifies CASIDRVSHNEQFF. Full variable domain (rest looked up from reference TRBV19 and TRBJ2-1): DGGITQSPKYLFRKEGQNVTLSCEQNLNHDAMYWYRQDPGQGLRLIYYSQIVNDFQKGDIAEGYSVSREKKESFPLTVTSAQKNPTAFYLCASIDRVSHNEQFFGPGTRLTVL.